This TCR beta chain was found in a study of human T cells and chemical hapten exposure. Findings and limits, study-wide: Controls had significantly fewer large CDR3 similarity clusters than were formed by expanded TCRs. Sensitizing to DPC left TCRs with a frequency above 1 in 1000 unaltered.

Time point given: patch test 1, 2 weeks after DPC sensitization. Treatment denoted: therapeutic diphenylcyclopropenone sensitization with weekly scalp DPC. In germline, CDR1 is SGDLS, CDR2 YYNGEE. The length of the CDR3 is 12 residues. Trimming removed 0 bases at V and 5 bases at J, with 5 bases between. About this clonotype itself: Antigen specificity is unknown.

The authors' processing: TCRs per sample had a median of approximately 88,000 and ranged from about 23,224 to 700,000. TCRdb reanalysed the RACE reads using MiXCR and keeps one entry per CDR3 protein. TCRdb assigned the V and J calls; the authors' analysis was not used. The sample lists 75,000 to 100,000 distinct CDR3 sequences, approximately 10% occurring once. The TCR comes from a woman aged 55-69 years with alopecia areata. Some clones in this sample may be carry-over from other donors' samples. The chain joins TRBV9 to TRBJ2-5, with D uncertain. The sample was whole blood, taken in connection with sensitization to the hapten diphenylcyclopropenone (DPC). The CDR3 nucleotides are TGTGCCAGCAGCGTAGAATCGGAGACCCAGTACTTC. As protein: CASSVESETQYF.